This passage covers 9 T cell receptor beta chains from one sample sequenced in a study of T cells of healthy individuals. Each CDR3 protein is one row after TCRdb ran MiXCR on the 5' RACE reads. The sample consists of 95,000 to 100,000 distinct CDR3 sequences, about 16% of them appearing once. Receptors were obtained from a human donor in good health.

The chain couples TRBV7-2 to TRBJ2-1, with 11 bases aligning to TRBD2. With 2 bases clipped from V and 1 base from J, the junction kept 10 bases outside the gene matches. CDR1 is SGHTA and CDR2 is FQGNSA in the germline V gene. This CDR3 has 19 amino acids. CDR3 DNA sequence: TGTGCCAGCAGCTTATCTTTCACTAGCGGGAGTGGGTCCTACAATGAGCAGTTCTTC. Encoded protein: CASSLSFTSGSGSYNEQFF.

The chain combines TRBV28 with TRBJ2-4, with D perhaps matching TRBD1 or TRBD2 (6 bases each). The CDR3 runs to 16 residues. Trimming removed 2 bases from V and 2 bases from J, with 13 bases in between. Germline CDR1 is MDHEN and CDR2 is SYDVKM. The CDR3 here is CASSLRGVGPKNIQYF. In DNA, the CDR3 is TGTGCCAGCAGTTTAAGGGGGGTGGGGCCCAAAAACATTCAGTACTTC.

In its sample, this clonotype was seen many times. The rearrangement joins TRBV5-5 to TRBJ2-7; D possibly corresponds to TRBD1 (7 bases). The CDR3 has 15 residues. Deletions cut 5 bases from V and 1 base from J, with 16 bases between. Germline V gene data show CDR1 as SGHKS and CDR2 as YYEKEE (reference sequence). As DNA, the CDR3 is TGTGCCAGCAGGTCCGACAGGGCGGGGTCCTACGAGCAGTACTTC. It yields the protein CASRSDRAGSYEQYF.

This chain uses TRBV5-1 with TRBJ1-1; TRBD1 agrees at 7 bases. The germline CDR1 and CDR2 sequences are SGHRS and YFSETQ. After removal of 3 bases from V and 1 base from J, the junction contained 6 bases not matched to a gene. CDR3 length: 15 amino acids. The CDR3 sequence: CASSSADRPNTEAFF. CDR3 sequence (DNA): TGCGCCAGCAGCTCAGCGGACAGGCCGAACACTGAAGCTTTCTTT.

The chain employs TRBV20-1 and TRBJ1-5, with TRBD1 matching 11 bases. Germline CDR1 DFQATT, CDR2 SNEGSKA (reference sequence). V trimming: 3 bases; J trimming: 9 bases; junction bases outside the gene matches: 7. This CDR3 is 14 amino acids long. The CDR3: CSARDRGQRGPQHF. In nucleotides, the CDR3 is TGCAGTGCTAGGGACAGGGGGCAGAGGGGGCCCCAGCATTTT.

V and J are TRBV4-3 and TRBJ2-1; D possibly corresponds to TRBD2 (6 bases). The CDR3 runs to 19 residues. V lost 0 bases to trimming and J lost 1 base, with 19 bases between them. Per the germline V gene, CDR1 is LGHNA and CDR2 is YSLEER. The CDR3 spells CASSQDSLAGRGSYNEQFF. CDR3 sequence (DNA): TGCGCCAGCAGCCAAGATTCCCTCGCGGGGAGAGGATCCTACAATGAGCAGTTCTTC.

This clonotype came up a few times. The CDR3 DNA reads as TGCGCCAGCAGGGTAGGACTAGACCTAGGTGAGCAGTTCTTC. It codes for CASRVGLDLGEQFF. The V gene is TRBV5-1, the J gene TRBJ2-1, with 7 bases lining up with TRBD2. The CDR3 extends over 14 amino acids. Trimming removed 5 bases from V and 9 bases from J; junction bases left unmatched: 11. Germline V gives CDR1 SGHRS, CDR2 YFSETQ.

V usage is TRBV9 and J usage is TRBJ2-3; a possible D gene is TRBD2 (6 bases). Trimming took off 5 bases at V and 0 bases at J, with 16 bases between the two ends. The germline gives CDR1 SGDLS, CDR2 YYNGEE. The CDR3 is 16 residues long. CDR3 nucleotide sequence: TGTGCCAGCAGAGGAGGGTATAGCGGTAGCACAGATACGCAGTATTTT. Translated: CASRGGYSGSTDTQYF.

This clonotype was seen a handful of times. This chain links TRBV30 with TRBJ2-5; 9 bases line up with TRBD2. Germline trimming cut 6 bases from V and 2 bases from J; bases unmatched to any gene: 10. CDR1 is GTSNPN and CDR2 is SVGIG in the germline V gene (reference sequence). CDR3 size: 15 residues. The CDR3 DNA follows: TGTGCCTGCCAAAGGAGACTAGCGGTACAAGAGACCCAGTACTTC. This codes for CACQRRLAVQETQYF.